This T cell receptor beta chain was captured by sequencing in a study of T cell repertoires in cytomegalovirus infection (dated by TCRdb to 2018 to 2020). General notes on the study: Donor HLA type was relevant to the analysis, as public TCR beta signatures indicated carriage of CMV infection together with the matching HLA type.

The sequencer was an Illumina HiSeq 1500. Clones were called with MiXCR by TCRdb after fastp trimmed the public reads at Q25, and only in-frame beta chains were retained. All rows with the same CDR3 protein become a single entry with the most common DNA and genes. A total of around 440,000 distinct CDR3 sequences appear in this sample, about 11% of them only once. The top ten clones comprise 10% of the sample. Paper-wide results and their limitations: Cumulative frequency of public TCR beta family members discriminated carriers of CMV infection plus the relevant HLA type in this cohort and an independent roughly 350-donor cohort. The ex vivo response was dominated by HLA-C-restricted CMV-specific TCR beta clonotypes, which also provided the single most frequent clonotype in two of eight donors.

The sample holds many counts of this clonotype. What this receptor recognizes is not known. It has no much larger one-base neighbor in the sample; base qualities were not kept. V is clipped by 2 bases and J by 8 bases, and the sequence between their germline boundaries is 9 bases long. Per the germline V gene, MDHEN is the CDR1 and SYDVKM is the CDR2. The CDR3 runs 12 residues from the cysteine to the phenylalanine. The only DNA kept is the CDR3, 36 bases in frame from the first base. The chain couples TRBV28 to TRBJ1-1; TRBD1 might be the D gene, on 6 matching bases. The origin of this receptor is a human donor in good health (CMV status not recorded). Some clones in this sample may be carry-over from other donors' samples. The source material was PBMCs. The CDR3 here reads CASSLTRGEAFF. The nucleotide sequence is TGTGCCAGCAGTTTAACCAGGGGCGAAGCTTTCTTT.